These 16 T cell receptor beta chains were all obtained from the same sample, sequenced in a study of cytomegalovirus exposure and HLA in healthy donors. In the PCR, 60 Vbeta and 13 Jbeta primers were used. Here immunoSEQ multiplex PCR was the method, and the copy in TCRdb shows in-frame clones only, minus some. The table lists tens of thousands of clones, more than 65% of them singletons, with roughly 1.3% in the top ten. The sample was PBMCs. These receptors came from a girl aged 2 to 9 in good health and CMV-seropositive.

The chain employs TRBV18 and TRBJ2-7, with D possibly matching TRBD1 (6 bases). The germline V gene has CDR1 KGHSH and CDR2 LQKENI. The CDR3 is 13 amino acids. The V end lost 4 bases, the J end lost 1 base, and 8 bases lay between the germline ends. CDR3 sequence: CASSRDKSYEQYF. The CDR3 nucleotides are TGTGCCAGCTCACGGGACAAATCCTACGAGCAGTACTTC.

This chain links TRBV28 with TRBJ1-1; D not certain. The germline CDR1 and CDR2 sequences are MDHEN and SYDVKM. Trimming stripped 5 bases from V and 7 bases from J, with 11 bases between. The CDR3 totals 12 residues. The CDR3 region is CASSVGGSEAFF. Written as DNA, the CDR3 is TGTGCCAGCAGTGTCGGTGGTAGTGAAGCTTTCTTT.

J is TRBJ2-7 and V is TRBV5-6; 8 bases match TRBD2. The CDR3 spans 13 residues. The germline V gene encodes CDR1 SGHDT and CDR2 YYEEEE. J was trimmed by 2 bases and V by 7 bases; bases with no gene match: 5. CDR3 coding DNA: TGTGCCAGCGAAATAGCGGGGACCTACGAGCAGTACTTC. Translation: CASEIAGTYEQYF.

The CDR3 loop reads CASSQDSTSRGNYGYTF. CDR3 DNA: TGCGCCAGCAGCCAAGATAGCACCTCCAGAGGAAACTATGGCTACACCTTC. This chain uses TRBV4-3 with TRBJ1-2; D is unclear. Trimming stripped 0 bases from V and 2 bases from J, with 16 bases between. The CDR3 totals 17 residues. Germline V gives CDR1 LGHNA, CDR2 YSLEER.

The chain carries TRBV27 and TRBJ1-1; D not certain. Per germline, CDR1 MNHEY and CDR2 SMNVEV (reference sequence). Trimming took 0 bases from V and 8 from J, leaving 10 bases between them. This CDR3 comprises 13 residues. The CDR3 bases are TGTGCCAGCAGTTTATCGTCGGTTTCGGAAGCTTTCTTT. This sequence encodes CASSLSSVSEAFF.

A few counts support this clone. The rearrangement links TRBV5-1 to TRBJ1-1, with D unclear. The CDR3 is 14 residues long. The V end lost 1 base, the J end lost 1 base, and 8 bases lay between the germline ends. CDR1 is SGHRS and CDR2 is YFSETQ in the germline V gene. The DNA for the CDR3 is TGCGCCAGCAGCTTGTCTCCAGGGAACACTGAAGCTTTCTTT. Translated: CASSLSPGNTEAFF.

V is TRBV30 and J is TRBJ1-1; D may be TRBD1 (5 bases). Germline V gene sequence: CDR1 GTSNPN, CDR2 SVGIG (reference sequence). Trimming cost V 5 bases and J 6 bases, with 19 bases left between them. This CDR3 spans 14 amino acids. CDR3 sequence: CAWYGRLGGAEAFF. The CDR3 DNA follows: TGTGCCTGGTATGGTCGTTTGGGAGGGGCTGAAGCTTTCTTT. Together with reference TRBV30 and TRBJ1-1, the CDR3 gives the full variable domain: SQTIHQWPATLVQPVGSPLSLECTVEGTSNPNLYWYRQAAGRGLQLLFYSVGIGQISSEVPQNLSASRPQDRQFILSSKKLLLSDSGFYLCAWYGRLGGAEAFFGQGTRLTVV.

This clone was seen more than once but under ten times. The DNA of the CDR3 is TGTGCCAGCAGCTTAGTATCGGGACAGGGAGCGAAACTGTTTTTT. It translates to CASSLVSGQGAKLFF. The chain combines TRBV11-2 with TRBJ1-4; 9 positions match TRBD1. Germline-derived CDR1 and CDR2 are SGHAT and FQNNGV. Trimming took 1 base from V and 11 from J; bases not matched to a gene: 8. The CDR3 length is 15 residues. Together with reference TRBV11-2 and TRBJ1-4, the CDR3 gives the full variable domain: EAGVAQSPRYKIIEKRQSVAFWCNPISGHATLYWYQQILGQGPKLLIQFQNNGVVDDSQLPKDRFSAERLKGVDSTLKIQPAKLEDSAVYLCASSLVSGQGAKLFFGSGTQLSVL.

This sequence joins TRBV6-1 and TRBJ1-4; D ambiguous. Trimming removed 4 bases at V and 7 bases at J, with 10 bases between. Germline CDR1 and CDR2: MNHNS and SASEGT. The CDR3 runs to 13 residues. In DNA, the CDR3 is TGTGCCAGCAGTGGGTTGATTAGTGAAAAACTGTTTTTT. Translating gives CASSGLISEKLFF.

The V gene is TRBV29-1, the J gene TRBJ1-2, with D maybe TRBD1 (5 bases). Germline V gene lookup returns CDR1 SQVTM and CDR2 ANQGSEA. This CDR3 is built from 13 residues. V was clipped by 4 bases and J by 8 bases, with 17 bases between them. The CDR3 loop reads CSVGWVSGEGYTF. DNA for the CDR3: TGCAGCGTTGGATGGGTCTCGGGGGAAGGCTACACCTTC.

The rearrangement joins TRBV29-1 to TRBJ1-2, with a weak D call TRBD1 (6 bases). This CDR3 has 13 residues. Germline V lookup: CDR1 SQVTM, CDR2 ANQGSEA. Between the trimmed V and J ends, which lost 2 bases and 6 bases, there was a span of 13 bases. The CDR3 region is CSVEPAGDHGYTF. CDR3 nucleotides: TGCAGCGTTGAACCCGCAGGGGACCATGGCTACACCTTC.

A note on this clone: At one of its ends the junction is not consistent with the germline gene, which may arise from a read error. The CDR3 spells CASSLVLADSEKYF. The CDR3 region has the DNA TGTGCCAGCAGCTTAGTACTAGCGGATTCCGAGAAGTACTTC. The chain combines TRBV7-2 with TRBJ2-7, with TRBD2 matching 8 bases. This CDR3 has 14 residues. Germline V lookup: CDR1 SGHTA, CDR2 FQGNSA.

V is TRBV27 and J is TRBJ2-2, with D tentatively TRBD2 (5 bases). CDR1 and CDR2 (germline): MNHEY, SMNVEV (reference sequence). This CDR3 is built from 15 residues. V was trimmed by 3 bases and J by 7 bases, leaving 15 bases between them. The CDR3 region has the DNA TGTGCCAGCAGTTTCCCCCCCGGGATGGGCGGGGAGCTGTTTTTT. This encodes CASSFPPGMGGELFF.

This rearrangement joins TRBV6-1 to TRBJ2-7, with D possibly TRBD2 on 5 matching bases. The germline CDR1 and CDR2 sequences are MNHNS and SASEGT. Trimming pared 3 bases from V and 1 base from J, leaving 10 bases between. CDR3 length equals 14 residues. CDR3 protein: CASSDFPGSYEQYF. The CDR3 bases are TGTGCCAGCAGTGATTTCCCGGGGTCCTACGAGCAGTACTTC.

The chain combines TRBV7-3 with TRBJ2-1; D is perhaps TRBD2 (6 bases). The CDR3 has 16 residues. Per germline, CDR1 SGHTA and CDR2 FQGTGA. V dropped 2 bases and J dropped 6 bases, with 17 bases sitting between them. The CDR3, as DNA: TGTGCCAGCAGCTTATTCGGGACTCCAGCCCTCAATGAGCAGTTCTTC. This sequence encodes CASSLFGTPALNEQFF.

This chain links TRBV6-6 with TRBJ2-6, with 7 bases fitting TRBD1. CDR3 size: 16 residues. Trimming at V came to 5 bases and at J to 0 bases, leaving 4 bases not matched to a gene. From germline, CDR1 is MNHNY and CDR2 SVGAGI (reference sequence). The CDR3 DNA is TGTGCCAGCAGTGTAGGGGGCACCTCTGGGGCCAACGTCCTGACTTTC. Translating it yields CASSVGGTSGANVLTF.